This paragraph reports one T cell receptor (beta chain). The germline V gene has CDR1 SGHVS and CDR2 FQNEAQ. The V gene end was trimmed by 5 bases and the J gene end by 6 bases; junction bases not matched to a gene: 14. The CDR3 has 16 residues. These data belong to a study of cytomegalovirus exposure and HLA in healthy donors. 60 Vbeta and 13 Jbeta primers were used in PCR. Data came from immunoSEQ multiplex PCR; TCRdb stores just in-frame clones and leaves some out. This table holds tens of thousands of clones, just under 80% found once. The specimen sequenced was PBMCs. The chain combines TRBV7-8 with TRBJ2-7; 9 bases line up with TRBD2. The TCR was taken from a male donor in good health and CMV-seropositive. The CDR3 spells CASSDSGSSFTGEQYF. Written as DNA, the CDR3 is TGTGCCAGCAGCGATAGCGGGAGTTCTTTCACGGGCGAGCAGTACTTC.